This T cell receptor (beta chain) stems from a study of T cell responses to AZD1222 COVID-19 vaccine. With 5 bases removed from V and 4 bases from J, the gap between germline ends came to 11 bases. CDR1 and CDR2 from the germline V gene are KGHDR and SFDVKD. The CDR3 loop spans 14 amino acids. TCRdb keeps only in-frame clones here, not all; method: immunoSEQ multiplex PCR. The sample carries about 120,000 clones, less than 95% recorded once. Sequenced material: peripheral blood, taken on day 0 of MenACWY control vaccination. The chain has TRBV24-1 and TRBJ1-5, with D possibly TRBD1 on 6 matching bases. The TCR comes from an adult in good health. The CDR3 DNA reads TGTGCCACCAGTGGCCGGGACAAAAATCAGCCCCAGCATTTT. This gives the protein CATSGRDKNQPQHF.